Each of the 13 T cell receptor beta chains below was sequenced from the same sample in a study of blood T cell repertoires in COVID-19. Clones were read by immunoSEQ multiplex PCR, and TCRdb kept only the in-frame ones, dropping some. The sample has around 68,000 clones, roughly 84% seen once. The sequencing input was peripheral blood. These receptor sequences come from a woman between 45 and 60 years old with acute or convalescent COVID-19.

The chain recombines TRBV2 with TRBJ1-1, with D possibly matching TRBD1 (5 bases). The CDR3 totals 13 residues. V lost 6 bases to trimming and J lost 3 bases, with 11 bases between them. CDR1 is SNHLY, CDR2 FYNNEI, per germline. In DNA form, the CDR3 reads TGTGCCAGCAGGGGGCCTGGGGACACTGAAGCTTTCTTT. It specifies CASRGPGDTEAFF.

V and J are TRBV7-2 and TRBJ1-5; D perhaps matches TRBD1 (6 bases). Trimming shortened V by 3 bases and J by 6 bases, and 9 bases separated the two germline ends. The CDR3 loop spans 13 amino acids. Germline CDR1 and CDR2: SGHTA and FQGNSA. The CDR3 sequence: CASSLTGFQPQHF. The CDR3 coding sequence is TGTGCCAGCAGCTTGACAGGTTTTCAGCCCCAGCATTTT.

The chain combines TRBV28 with TRBJ2-5, with 14 positions matching TRBD2. The CDR3 spans 16 residues. Unmatched junction bases numbered 7, after V lost 5 bases and J lost 5 bases. The germline gives CDR1 MDHEN, CDR2 SYDVKM. CDR3 DNA: TGTGCCAGCAGTCAGGGACTAGCGGGAGTATCGGAGACCCAGTACTTC. It translates to CASSQGLAGVSETQYF. Looking up the rest from reference TRBV28 and TRBJ2-5 gives the full variable domain: DVKVTQSSRYLVKRTGEKVFLECVQDMDHENMFWYRQDPGLGLRLIYFSYDVKMKEKGDIPEGYSVSREKKERFSLILESASTNQTSMYLCASSQGLAGVSETQYFGPGTRLLVL.

The chain has TRBV6-5 and TRBJ2-3, with 14 bases matching TRBD2. Germline V gene data show CDR1 as MNHEY and CDR2 as SVGAGI. This CDR3 comprises 16 residues. The J segment lost 8 bases and the V segment lost 4 bases, leaving 8 bases of the junction unmatched. The CDR3 is CASSSTSGGASGTQYF. CDR3 coding DNA: TGTGCCAGCAGTTCGACTAGCGGGGGGGCAAGCGGTACGCAGTATTTT.

The genes are TRBV7-8 and TRBJ2-5; 14 bases fit TRBD2. The CDR3 runs to 16 residues. The V segment lost 3 bases and the J segment 5 bases; nucleotides outside the gene matches: 5. Germline CDR1 SGHVS, CDR2 FQNEAQ. The CDR3: CASSLRLAGGLETQYF. The CDR3 DNA sequence: TGTGCCAGCAGCTTGCGACTAGCGGGGGGGCTTGAGACCCAGTACTTC.

The chain joins TRBV7-8 to TRBJ2-3; weak D call: TRBD1 (6 bases). There are 17 residues in the CDR3. V was trimmed by 2 bases and J by 2 bases, leaving 17 bases between them. From germline, CDR1 is SGHVS and CDR2 FQNEAQ. The CDR3 loop is CASSLYFPGVDTDTQYF. The CDR3, as DNA: TGTGCCAGCAGCTTATATTTCCCAGGGGTTGACACAGATACGCAGTATTTT. Supplemented by reference TRBV7-8 and TRBJ2-3, the full variable domain reads GAGVSQSPRYKVAKRGQDVALRCDPISGHVSLFWYQQALGQGPEFLTYFQNEAQLDKSGLPSDRFFAERPEGSVSTLKIQRTQQEDSAVYLCASSLYFPGVDTDTQYFGPGTRLTVL.

The V and J genes are TRBV18 and TRBJ2-3; 10 positions match TRBD1. The CDR3 contains 15 residues. The V and J ends lost 3 bases and 4 bases, in that order; junction bases with no gene match: 4. Germline V lookup: CDR1 KGHSH, CDR2 LQKENI. Written as DNA, the CDR3 is TGTGCCAGCTCACCGTCGGGACAGGGGTCAGATACGCAGTATTTT. This sequence encodes CASSPSGQGSDTQYF.

CDR3 in amino acids: CASSGTQANSPLHF. For the CDR3, the DNA is TGTGCCAGCAGCGGGACACAGGCTAATTCACCCCTCCACTTT. The genes are TRBV3-1 (or the pseudogene TRBV3-2) and TRBJ1-6; D is possibly TRBD1 (6 bases). With 5 bases removed from V and 6 bases from J, the gap between germline ends came to 11 bases. The germline V gene has CDR1 LGHDT and CDR2 YNNKEL (reference sequence). The CDR3 has 14 amino acids.

The chain uses TRBV9 and TRBJ2-1; TRBD2 aligns across 9 bases. V shed 0 bases, J shed 1 base, and the junction held 11 bases outside the gene matches. The CDR3 spans 19 residues. Germline-derived CDR1 and CDR2 are SGDLS and YYNGEE. The DNA for the CDR3 is TGTGCCAGCAGCGTAGATGCGGCGGGAGGGCAGGGGTCCTACAATGAGCAGTTCTTC. Its protein product is CASSVDAAGGQGSYNEQFF.

The chain is built from TRBV19 and TRBJ1-2, with D perhaps matching TRBD1 (5 bases). This CDR3 spans 14 amino acids. Trimming left V 7 bases short and J 2 bases short, with 14 bases between. CDR1 LNHDA and CDR2 SQIVND come from the germline V gene (reference sequence). The CDR3 DNA is TGTGCCAGTAAATGGGGCGACATAAACTATGGCTACACCTTC. Translated, it gives CASKWGDINYGYTF.

This clone was counted a few times. The CDR3 DNA sequence: TGCGCCAGCAGCTTGGTCGGGGGACAGGGTGATTCACCCCTCCACTTT. Protein sequence: CASSLVGGQGDSPLHF. The V and J genes are TRBV5-1 and TRBJ1-6; 9 positions agree with TRBD1. The CDR3 loop spans 16 amino acids. Trimming at V came to 0 bases and at J to 8 bases, leaving 6 bases not matched to a gene. Germline CDR1 SGHRS, CDR2 YFSETQ.

The chain is built from TRBV27 and TRBJ2-5; 13 positions match TRBD2. The CDR3 has 15 residues. CDR1 and CDR2 (germline): MNHEY, SMNVEV (reference sequence). V lost 4 bases, J lost 4 bases, and 3 bases stayed unmatched. This CDR3 reads CASSSGLAGSETQYF. The DNA of the CDR3 is TGTGCCAGCAGTTCGGGACTAGCGGGGTCAGAGACCCAGTACTTC.

The J gene is TRBJ1-1, the V gene TRBV6-5, with unresolved D. V lost 7 bases, J lost 0 bases, and 9 bases lay in between. This CDR3 is 13 amino acids long. CDR1 is MNHEY and CDR2 is SVGAGI in the germline V gene. The CDR3 DNA sequence: TGTGCCAGCACTATTTCCATGAACACTGAAGCTTTCTTT. Its protein product is CASTISMNTEAFF.